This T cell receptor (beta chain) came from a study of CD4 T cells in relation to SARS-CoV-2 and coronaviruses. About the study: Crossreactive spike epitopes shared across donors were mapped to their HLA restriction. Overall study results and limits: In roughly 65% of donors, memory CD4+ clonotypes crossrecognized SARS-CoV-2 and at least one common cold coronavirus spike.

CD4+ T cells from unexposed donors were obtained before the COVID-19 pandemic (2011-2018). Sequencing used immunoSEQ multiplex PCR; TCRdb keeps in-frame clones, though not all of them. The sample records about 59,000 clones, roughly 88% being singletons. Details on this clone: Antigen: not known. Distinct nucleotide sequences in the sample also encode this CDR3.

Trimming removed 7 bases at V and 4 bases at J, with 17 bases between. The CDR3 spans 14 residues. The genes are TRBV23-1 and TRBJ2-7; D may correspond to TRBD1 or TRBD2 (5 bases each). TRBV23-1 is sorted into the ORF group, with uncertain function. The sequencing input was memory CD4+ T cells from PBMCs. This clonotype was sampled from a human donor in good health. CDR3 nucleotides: TGCGCCAGCACTCCGGGGCTACTTATATACGAGCAGTACTTC. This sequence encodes CASTPGLLIYEQYF.